The present T cell receptor (beta chain) was sequenced within a study of neurological immune-mediated disorders. The CDR3 runs to 15 residues. J was trimmed by 10 bases and V by 1 base; bases with no gene match: 10. In germline, CDR1 is LGHDT, CDR2 YNNKEL (reference sequence). TCRdb fed the 5' RACE reads into MiXCR, producing one record per CDR3 protein. The sample has approximately 27,000 distinct CDR3 sequences, approximately 20% seen once; the top ten hold 25% to 30%. The sequence came from a man aged 45-65 years with HTLV-1-associated myelopathy (HAM/TSP). The chain is built from TRBV3-1 and TRBJ2-1, with 7 bases lining up with TRBD2. The specimen sequenced was CD4+ T cells from blood. CDR3 protein: CASSQVRTRTIEQFF. The CDR3 DNA is TGTGCCAGCAGCCAAGTAAGGACTAGGACGATCGAGCAGTTCTTC.